This entry is about one T cell receptor beta chain. Antigen specificity is unknown. What was amplified from RNA transcripts were TCR beta CDR3 regions. The study used the HTBI primer set for a first-round RT-PCR of the TCR CDR3. TCRdb passed the multiplex PCR reads through MiXCR, listing each CDR3 protein once. The sample carries over 350,000 distinct CDR3 sequences, roughly 14% recorded once. The data were taken from a study of T cells in Graves' hyperthyroidism and ophthalmopathy. About the research overall: Initial diagnosis, before any treatment, was when peripheral blood was collected. The study's findings and limits: Blood also showed most of the thyroid clonotypes that were expanded above 0.001.

The germline CDR1 and CDR2 sequences are SGHTA and FQGNSA. The V segment lost 2 bases and the J segment 6 bases; nucleotides outside the gene matches: 4. The CDR3 is made up of 14 amino acids. Patients affected by ophthalmopathy presented a Clinical Activity Score of at least 3, a NOSPECS grade of at least 4, and disease duration below 3 months. The sequencing input was blood. V usage is TRBV7-2 and J usage is TRBJ2-7; 10 positions agree with TRBD2. The TCR comes from a man in his late teens or twenties with Graves' ophthalmopathy. The CDR3 DNA reads as TGTGCCAGCAGCTTAAGCGGGGGGGGTCTCGAGCAGTACTTC. As protein: CASSLSGGGLEQYF.